The clone carrying this T cell receptor (beta chain) has a single count. Its antigen is not identified. Extraction and reverse transcription of RNA yielded cDNA as the sequencing template. Generated by immunoSEQ multiplex PCR, the TCRdb table keeps only in-frame clones and is missing some. Here the sample spans approximately 280,000 clones, 58% being singletons. These data belong to a study of CD8+ T cells in alopecia areata. At the level of the study: Tofacitinib administration to treated patients was oral, at 5 to 10 mg twice daily. After 6 to 18 months of tofacitinib, follow-up continued 6 months off drug.

Treatment indicated: oral pan-JAK inhibitor, 5-10 mg twice daily. Regarding the study as a whole: Expanded CD8+ clones among the top 100, as well as scalp clonality, were significantly decreased by tofacitinib.

With 0 bases removed from V and 5 bases from J, the gap between germline ends came to 11 bases. The germline V gene encodes CDR1 LGHNA and CDR2 YSLEER. The length of the CDR3 is 15 residues. This TCR was recovered from a human donor with alopecia areata. The source was CD4+ T cells sorted from blood, collected at week 24, from a patient treated with tofacitinib. The chain uses TRBV4-3 and TRBJ1-5; D is unresolved. In DNA form, the CDR3 reads TGCGCCAGCAGCCAAGACGATACTATTCATCAGCCCCAGCATTTT. Residues: CASSQDDTIHQPQHF.